The clone carrying this TCR beta chain was counted ten times or more. The antigen remains unidentified. The data were taken from a study of T-cell reconstitution after alpha-beta-depleted transplantation in children. Overall study results and limits: The high TCRbeta diversity at day 60 in some patients came from surviving recipient T cells and thymic progenitors.

Trimming removed 3 bases from V and 10 bases from J; junction bases left unmatched: 12. CDR1 and CDR2 (germline): KGHSH, LQKENI. The CDR3 consists of 15 residues. Unique molecular identifiers featured in how the TCRbeta library was prepared. TCRdb reprocessed the PCR reads with MiXCR, giving one entry per CDR3 protein. The repertoire holds 200,000 to 250,000 distinct CDR3 sequences, with approximately 10% as singletons. The TCR sequence derives from a child less than two years old with acute myeloid leukemia, due to receive a stem cell transplant. This sequence joins TRBV18 and TRBJ1-1, with 9 bases matching TRBD1. Sequences were derived from PBMCs, sampled before TCRalphabeta/CD19-depleted stem cell transplant. The CDR3, as DNA: TGTGCCAGCTCACCGGGACAGGACAGGGGCGGAAGAGCTTTCTTT. This encodes CASSPGQDRGGRAFF. Drawing the rest from reference TRBV18 and TRBJ1-1, the complete variable domain is NAGVMQNPRHLVRRRGQEARLRCSPMKGHSHVYWYRQLPEEGLKFMVYLQKENIIDESGMPKERFSAEFPKEGPSILRIQQVVRGDSAAYFCASSPGQDRGGRAFFGQGTRLTVV.